Listed here are 18 T cell receptor beta chains from one sample, sequenced in a study. Each CDR3 protein is one row after TCRdb ran MiXCR on the RT-PCR reads. The data show 650,000 to 800,000 distinct CDR3 sequences, 14% seen once. Input material: memory CD4+ T cells from blood. Receptors were obtained from a female donor in good health, serving as a healthy control.

This clonotype was seen repeatedly, ten times or more. This sequence joins TRBV9 and TRBJ2-1; 8 positions match TRBD2. V was pared by 0 bases and J by 1 base, with 12 bases of the junction left unmatched. Germline V CDR1 and CDR2: SGDLS, YYNGEE. The length of the CDR3 is 19 residues. The CDR3 coding sequence is TGTGCCAGCAGCGTAGGAGGGGGAGCGGGAGCGGATTCCTACAATGAGCAGTTCTTC. Translated, it gives CASSVGGGAGADSYNEQFF. Filled out from reference TRBV9 and TRBJ2-1, the complete variable domain reads DSGVTQTPKHLITATGQRVTLRCSPRSGDLSVYWYQQSLDQGLQFLIQYYNGEERAKGNILERFSAQQFPDLHSELNLSSLELGDSALYFCASSVGGGAGADSYNEQFFGPGTRLTVL.

A few counts support this clonotype. The CDR3, as DNA: TGTGCCAGCAGCTTAGAGCGGATACAGTACTTC. This gives the protein CASSLERIQYF. The chain joins TRBV7-2 to TRBJ2-4; TRBD2 is a possible D gene (5 bases). V was cut by 1 base and J by 13 bases, with 8 bases left in between. CDR1 is SGHTA, CDR2 FQGNSA, per germline. CDR3 length: 11 amino acids. The variable domain in full, completed from reference TRBV7-2 and TRBJ2-4, reads GAGVSQSPSNKVTEKGKDVELRCDPISGHTALYWYRQSLGQGLEFLIYFQGNSAPDKSGLPSDRFSAERTGGSVSTLTIQRTQQEDSAVYLCASSLERIQYFGAGTRLSVL.

The rearrangement uses TRBV5-6 and TRBJ1-2; perhaps TRBD1 as D (5 bases). Germline V lookup: CDR1 SGHDT, CDR2 YYEEEE. V lost 3 bases and J lost 2, with 14 bases in between. This CDR3 contains 15 residues. The CDR3 region has the DNA TGTGCCAGCAGCTCCCGTCCATCAGGGAACTATGGCTACACCTTC. Amino acid sequence: CASSSRPSGNYGYTF.

The chain recombines TRBV19 with TRBJ2-1; no definite D call. CDR1 is LNHDA, CDR2 SQIVND, per germline (reference sequence). Trimming left V 3 bases short and J 3 bases short, with 12 bases between. The CDR3 runs 15 residues. The CDR3 sequence is CASSITREVYNEQFF. CDR3 coding DNA: TGTGCCAGTAGTATTACCCGCGAGGTCTACAATGAGCAGTTCTTC.

The chain carries TRBV5-1 and TRBJ1-5; 8 nucleotides line up with TRBD1. The germline V gene encodes CDR1 SGHRS and CDR2 YFSETQ. This CDR3 contains 16 residues. V dropped 0 bases and J dropped 7; count of bases not matched to a gene: 9. In DNA, the CDR3 is TGCGCCAGCAGCTTGGGGGCAGGGGGCGGTGGACAGCCCCAGCATTTT. It codes for CASSLGAGGGGQPQHF.

The chain couples TRBV20-1 to TRBJ2-3, with 7 bases fitting TRBD2. Germline-derived CDR1 and CDR2 are DFQATT and SNEGSKA (reference sequence). This CDR3 has 14 amino acids. J was trimmed by 0 bases and V by 5 bases; bases with no gene match: 5. The CDR3 nucleotides are TGCAGTGCTCCAAATAGCGGGAGCACAGATACGCAGTATTTT. Translated: CSAPNSGSTDTQYF.

This chain links TRBV28 with TRBJ2-7; possibly TRBD1 or TRBD2 for D (5 bases each). V was trimmed by 3 bases and J by 2 bases, leaving 17 bases between them. The germline V gene encodes CDR1 MDHEN and CDR2 SYDVKM. The CDR3 loop spans 16 amino acids. CDR3 DNA: TGTGCCAGCAGTTTTGTGGGGGATGTTTGGGCCTACGAGCAGTACTTC. Protein product: CASSFVGDVWAYEQYF.

Only a few counts were recorded for this clonotype. CDR3 in DNA: TGTGCCAGCAGCCATAGCGGGAGGGGGGAGACCCAGTACTTC. Residues: CASSHSGRGETQYF. The rearrangement uses TRBV3-1 and TRBJ2-5, with 11 bases lining up with TRBD2. The CDR3 is made up of 14 amino acids. Germline CDR1 is LGHDT and CDR2 is YNNKEL (reference sequence). V lost 3 bases, J lost 5 bases, and 2 bases stayed unmatched.

There are a few counts of this clonotype. The rearrangement links TRBV5-1 to TRBJ2-3; possible D gene TRBD2, 5 bases. Germline V gives CDR1 SGHRS, CDR2 YFSETQ. This CDR3 spans 16 amino acids. The V end was cut by 0 bases, the J end by 0 bases, with 11 bases between. The CDR3 loop is CASSLGTSMSTDTQYF. The CDR3 DNA sequence: TGCGCCAGCAGCTTGGGGACTTCTATGAGCACAGATACGCAGTATTTT.

This clonotype was seen a few times. This sequence joins TRBV20-1 and TRBJ2-1; either TRBD1 or TRBD2 may fit D (5 bases each). The CDR3 length is 14 residues. From germline, CDR1 is DFQATT and CDR2 SNEGSKA (reference sequence). Deletions cut 6 bases from V and 0 bases from J, with 12 bases between. The CDR3 region is CSAGERSSYNEQFF. CDR3 coding DNA: TGCAGTGCGGGGGAGCGGAGCTCCTACAATGAGCAGTTCTTC.

This clonotype was counted ten times or more. The chain joins TRBV20-1 to TRBJ1-6; D unclear. Germline loops: CDR1 DFQATT, CDR2 SNEGSKA (reference sequence). The CDR3 spans 12 residues. V shed 3 bases and J shed 7 bases, with 7 bases lying between them. The CDR3 here is CSARAINSPLHF. In nucleotides, the CDR3 is TGCAGTGCTAGGGCCATAAATTCACCCCTCCACTTT.

This rearrangement joins TRBV5-4 to TRBJ2-7, with 9 bases that match TRBD1. The CDR3 sequence is 14 residues long. The germline gives CDR1 SGHNT, CDR2 YYREEE (reference sequence). V shed 3 bases, J shed 3 bases, and the junction held 4 bases outside the gene matches. The CDR3 spells CASSWGQGYYEQYF. In nucleotides, the CDR3 is TGTGCCAGCAGCTGGGGACAGGGATACTACGAGCAGTACTTC. The variable domain in full, with the rest retrieved from reference TRBV5-4 and TRBJ2-7, is ETGVTQSPTHLIKTRGQQVTLRCSSQSGHNTVSWYQQALGQGPQFIFQYYREEENGRGNFPPRFSGLQFPNYSSELNVNALELDDSALYLCASSWGQGYYEQYFGPGTRLTVT.

In this sample, this clonotype turned up a few times. The chain is built from TRBV3-1 and TRBJ2-7, with TRBD2 as a possible D gene (5 bases). Trimming removed 0 bases at V and 3 bases at J, with 12 bases between. CDR3 length: 15 residues. Germline-derived CDR1 and CDR2 are LGHDT and YNNKEL (reference sequence). CDR3 DNA: TGTGCCAGCAGCCAAGAGCGTATCGGGAACTACGAGCAGTACTTC. This gives the protein CASSQERIGNYEQYF.

This chain connects TRBV5-1 to TRBJ2-6; D could derive from TRBD1 or TRBD2 (5 bases each). There are 16 residues in the CDR3. CDR1 and CDR2 (germline): SGHRS, YFSETQ. V lost 4 bases to trimming and J lost 0 bases, with 11 bases between them. The DNA for the CDR3 is TGCGCCAGCAGCCGGGACCCAAGCTCTGGGGCCAACGTCCTGACTTTC. Amino acid sequence: CASSRDPSSGANVLTF.

At least ten counts were recorded for this clonotype. The chain links TRBV27 to TRBJ2-2; no definite D call. This CDR3 has 11 residues. The germline V gene encodes CDR1 MNHEY and CDR2 SMNVEV (reference sequence). V was clipped by 6 bases and J by 3 bases, with 2 bases between them. The CDR3 sequence is CASSYTGELFF. The CDR3 region has the DNA TGTGCCAGCAGCTACACCGGGGAGCTGTTTTTT.

The chain combines TRBV20-1 with TRBJ2-2; 12 nucleotides match TRBD2. CDR3 length: 14 amino acids. CDR1 and CDR2 from the germline V gene are DFQATT and SNEGSKA (reference sequence). The ends lost 6 bases at V and 7 bases at J; junction bases unmatched: 6. CDR3 sequence (DNA): TGCAGTGCCAGACTAGCGGGAGAGGGCGGGGAGCTGTTTTTT. Its translation is CSARLAGEGGELFF.

This clonotype showed up just a few times. V gene TRBV20-1 combines with J gene TRBJ1-1, with a possible D match to TRBD1 (6 bases). V dropped 6 bases and J dropped 1 base, with 12 bases sitting between them. The CDR3 has 13 amino acids. CDR1 DFQATT and CDR2 SNEGSKA come from the germline V gene (reference sequence). The CDR3 bases are TGCAGTGCGCCCGCACAGGGGAACACTGAAGCTTTCTTT. It specifies CSAPAQGNTEAFF.

The chain employs TRBV7-9 and TRBJ2-7, with 8 bases matching TRBD1. V shed 4 bases and J 2 bases; nucleotides not matched to a gene: 4. Looked up from germline, CDR1 is SEHNR and CDR2 is FQNEAQ (reference sequence). The CDR3 runs 14 residues. The CDR3 is CASSYQGAAYEQYF. The DNA of the CDR3 is TGTGCCAGCAGCTACCAGGGGGCGGCCTACGAGCAGTACTTC.